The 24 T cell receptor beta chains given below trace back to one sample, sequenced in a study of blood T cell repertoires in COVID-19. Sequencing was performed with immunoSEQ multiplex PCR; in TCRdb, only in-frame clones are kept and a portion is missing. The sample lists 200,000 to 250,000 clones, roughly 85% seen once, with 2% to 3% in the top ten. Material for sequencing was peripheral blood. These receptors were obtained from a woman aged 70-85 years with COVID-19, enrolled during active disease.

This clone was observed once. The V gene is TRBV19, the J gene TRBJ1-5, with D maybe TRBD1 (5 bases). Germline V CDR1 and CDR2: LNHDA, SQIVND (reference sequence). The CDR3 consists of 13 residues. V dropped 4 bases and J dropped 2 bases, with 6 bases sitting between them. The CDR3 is CASSTGGNQPQHF. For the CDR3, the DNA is TGTGCCAGTAGTACGGGGGGCAATCAGCCCCAGCATTTT.

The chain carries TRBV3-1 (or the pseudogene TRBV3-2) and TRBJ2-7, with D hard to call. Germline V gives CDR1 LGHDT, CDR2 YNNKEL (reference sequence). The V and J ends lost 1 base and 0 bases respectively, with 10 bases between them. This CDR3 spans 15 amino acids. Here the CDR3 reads CASSQVRGLSYEQYF. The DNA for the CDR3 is TGTGCCAGCAGCCAAGTGCGCGGTCTCTCCTACGAGCAGTACTTC.

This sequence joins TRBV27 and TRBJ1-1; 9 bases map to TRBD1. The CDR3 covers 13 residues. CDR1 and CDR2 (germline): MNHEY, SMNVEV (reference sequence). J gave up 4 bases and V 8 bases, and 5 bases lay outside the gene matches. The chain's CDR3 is CASGTGTGTEAFF. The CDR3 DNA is TGTGCCAGCGGGACAGGGACGGGCACTGAAGCTTTCTTT.

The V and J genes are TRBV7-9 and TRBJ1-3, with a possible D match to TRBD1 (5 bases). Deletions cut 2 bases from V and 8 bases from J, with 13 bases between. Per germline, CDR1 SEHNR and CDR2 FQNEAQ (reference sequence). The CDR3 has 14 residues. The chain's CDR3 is CASSLRGLADTIYF. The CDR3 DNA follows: TGTGCCAGCAGCTTACGGGGGTTGGCGGACACCATATATTTT. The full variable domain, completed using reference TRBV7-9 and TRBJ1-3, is DTGVSQNPRHKITKRGQNVTFRCDPISEHNRLYWYRQTLGQGPEFLTYFQNEAQLEKSRLLSDRFSAERPKGSFSTLEIQRTEQGDSAMYLCASSLRGLADTIYFGEGSWLTVV.

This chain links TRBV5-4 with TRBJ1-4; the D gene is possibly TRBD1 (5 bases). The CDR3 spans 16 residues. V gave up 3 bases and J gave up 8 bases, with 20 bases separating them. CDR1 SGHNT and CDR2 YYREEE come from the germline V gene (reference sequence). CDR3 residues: CASSSEPRGSGEKLFF. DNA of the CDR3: TGTGCCAGCAGCTCGGAACCGCGGGGTTCAGGGGAAAAACTGTTTTTT.

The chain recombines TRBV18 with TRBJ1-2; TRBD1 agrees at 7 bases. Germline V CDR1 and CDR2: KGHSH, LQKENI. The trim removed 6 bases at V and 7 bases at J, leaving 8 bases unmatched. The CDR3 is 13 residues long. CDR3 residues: CASSDRQVSGYTF. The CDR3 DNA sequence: TGTGCCAGCTCGGACAGGCAGGTCTCTGGCTACACCTTC.

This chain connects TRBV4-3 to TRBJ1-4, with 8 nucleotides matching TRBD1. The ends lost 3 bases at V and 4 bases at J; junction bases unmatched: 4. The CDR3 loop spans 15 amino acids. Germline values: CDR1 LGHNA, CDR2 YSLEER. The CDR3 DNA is TGCGCCAGCAGCCAGGACAGGGCATTTAATGAAAAACTGTTTTTT. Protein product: CASSQDRAFNEKLFF.

CDR3 region: CASSSAGVRTDTQYF. The DNA of the CDR3 is TGTGCCAGTAGTTCAGCGGGAGTACGTACAGATACGCAGTATTTT. The chain combines TRBV19 with TRBJ2-3; 8 bases map to TRBD2. The V segment lost 5 bases and the J segment 3 bases; nucleotides outside the gene matches: 7. Germline-derived CDR1 and CDR2 are LNHDA and SQIVND (reference sequence). This CDR3 has 15 amino acids.

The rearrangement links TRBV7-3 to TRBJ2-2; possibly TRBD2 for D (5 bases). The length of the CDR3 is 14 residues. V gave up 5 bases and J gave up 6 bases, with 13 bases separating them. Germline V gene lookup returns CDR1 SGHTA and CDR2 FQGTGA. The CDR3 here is CASSPRTLPGELFF. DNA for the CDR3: TGTGCCAGCAGCCCCAGGACTCTGCCCGGGGAGCTGTTTTTT.

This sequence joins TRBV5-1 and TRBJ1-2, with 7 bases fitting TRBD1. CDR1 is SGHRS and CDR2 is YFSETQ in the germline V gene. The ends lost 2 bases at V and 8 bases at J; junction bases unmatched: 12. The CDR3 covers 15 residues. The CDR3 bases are TGCGCCAGCAGCTTCGGCCAGGGGGTGGTGGGAGGCTACACCTTC. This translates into CASSFGQGVVGGYTF.

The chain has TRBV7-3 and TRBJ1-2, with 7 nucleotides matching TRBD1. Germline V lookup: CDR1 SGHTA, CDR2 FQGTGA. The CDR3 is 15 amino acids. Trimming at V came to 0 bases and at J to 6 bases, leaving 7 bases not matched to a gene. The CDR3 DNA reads TGTGCCAGCAGCTTAACGCGGGACAGCCACGATGGCTACACCTTC. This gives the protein CASSLTRDSHDGYTF. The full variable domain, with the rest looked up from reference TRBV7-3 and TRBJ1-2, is GAGVSQTPSNKVTEKGKYVELRCDPISGHTALYWYRQSLGQGPEFLIYFQGTGAADDSGLPNDRFFAVRPEGSVSTLKIQRTERGDSAVYLCASSLTRDSHDGYTFGSGTRLTVV.

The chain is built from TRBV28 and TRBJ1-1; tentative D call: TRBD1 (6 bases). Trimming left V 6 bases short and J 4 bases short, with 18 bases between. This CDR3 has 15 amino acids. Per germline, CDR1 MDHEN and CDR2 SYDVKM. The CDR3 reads CASRQGGASGTEAFF. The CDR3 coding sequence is TGTGCCAGCAGACAAGGGGGGGCGAGTGGCACTGAAGCTTTCTTT. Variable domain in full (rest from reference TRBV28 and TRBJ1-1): DVKVTQSSRYLVKRTGEKVFLECVQDMDHENMFWYRQDPGLGLRLIYFSYDVKMKEKGDIPEGYSVSREKKERFSLILESASTNQTSMYLCASRQGGASGTEAFFGQGTRLTVV.

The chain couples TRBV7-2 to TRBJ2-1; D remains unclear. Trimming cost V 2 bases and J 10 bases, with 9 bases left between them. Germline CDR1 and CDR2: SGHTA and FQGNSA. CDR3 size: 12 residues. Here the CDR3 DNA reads TGTGCCAGCAGCTTATATGCGCGGGAGCAGTTCTTC. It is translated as CASSLYAREQFF.

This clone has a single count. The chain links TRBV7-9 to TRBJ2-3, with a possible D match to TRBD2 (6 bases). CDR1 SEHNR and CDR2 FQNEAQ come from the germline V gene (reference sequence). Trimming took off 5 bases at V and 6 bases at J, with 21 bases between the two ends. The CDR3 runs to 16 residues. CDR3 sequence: CASSPGVAAQSDTQYF. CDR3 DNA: TGTGCCAGCAGCCCAGGAGTAGCGGCTCAATCGGATACGCAGTATTTT.

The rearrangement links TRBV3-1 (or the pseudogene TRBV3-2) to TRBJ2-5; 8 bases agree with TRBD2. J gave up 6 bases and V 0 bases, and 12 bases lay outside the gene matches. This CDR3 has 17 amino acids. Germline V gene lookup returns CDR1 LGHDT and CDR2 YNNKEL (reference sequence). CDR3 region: CASSQDRTGGPRKTQYF. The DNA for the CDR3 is TGTGCCAGCAGCCAAGATAGAACGGGGGGGCCTCGGAAGACCCAGTACTTC.

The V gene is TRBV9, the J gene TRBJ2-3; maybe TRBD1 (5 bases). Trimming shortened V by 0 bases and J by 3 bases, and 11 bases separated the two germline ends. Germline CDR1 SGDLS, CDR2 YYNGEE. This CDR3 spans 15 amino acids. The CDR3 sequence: CASSVGADITDTQYF. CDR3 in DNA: TGTGCCAGCAGCGTAGGGGCGGACATAACAGATACGCAGTATTTT.

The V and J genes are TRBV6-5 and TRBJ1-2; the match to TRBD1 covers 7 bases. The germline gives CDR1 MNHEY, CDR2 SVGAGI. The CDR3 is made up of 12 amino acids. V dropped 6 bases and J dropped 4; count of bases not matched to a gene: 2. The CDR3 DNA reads TGTGCCAGCAGGGGACAGCTCTATGGCTACACCTTC. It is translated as CASRGQLYGYTF.

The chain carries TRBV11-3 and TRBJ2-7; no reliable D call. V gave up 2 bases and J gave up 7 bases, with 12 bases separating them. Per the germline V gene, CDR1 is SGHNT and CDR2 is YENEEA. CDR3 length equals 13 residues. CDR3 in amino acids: CASSLHDSSEQYF. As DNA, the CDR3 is TGTGCCAGCAGCTTACACGATAGTAGTGAGCAGTACTTC.

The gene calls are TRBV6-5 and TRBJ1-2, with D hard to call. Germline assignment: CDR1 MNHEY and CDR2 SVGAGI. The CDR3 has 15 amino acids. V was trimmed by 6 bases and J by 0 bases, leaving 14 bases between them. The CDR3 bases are TGTGCCAGCAGGCCCTGGGAGGAGGCTAACTATGGCTACACCTTC. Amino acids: CASRPWEEANYGYTF.

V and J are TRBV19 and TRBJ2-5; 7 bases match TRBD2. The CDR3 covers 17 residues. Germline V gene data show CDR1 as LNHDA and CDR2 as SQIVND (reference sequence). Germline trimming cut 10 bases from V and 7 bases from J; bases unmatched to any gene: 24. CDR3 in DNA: TGTGCCACCACGCCAAGGGTGGGGGAGGGTCCTGCGGGGACCCAGTACTTC. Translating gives CATTPRVGEGPAGTQYF.

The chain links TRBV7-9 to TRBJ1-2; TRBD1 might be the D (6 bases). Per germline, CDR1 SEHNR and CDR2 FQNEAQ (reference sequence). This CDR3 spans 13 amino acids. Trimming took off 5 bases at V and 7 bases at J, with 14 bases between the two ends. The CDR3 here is CASSETGPGGYTF. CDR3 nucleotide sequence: TGTGCCAGCAGCGAAACAGGGCCCGGTGGCTACACCTTC.

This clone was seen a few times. Here the CDR3 reads CASSPAGQGAYGYTF. The CDR3 nucleotides are TGCGCCAGCAGCCCGGCAGGACAGGGGGCCTATGGCTACACCTTC. The chain couples TRBV4-3 to TRBJ1-2, with 11 positions matching TRBD1. The CDR3 runs 15 residues. Unmatched junction bases numbered 5, after V lost 4 bases and J lost 4 bases. CDR1 and CDR2 from the germline V gene are LGHNA and YSLEER.

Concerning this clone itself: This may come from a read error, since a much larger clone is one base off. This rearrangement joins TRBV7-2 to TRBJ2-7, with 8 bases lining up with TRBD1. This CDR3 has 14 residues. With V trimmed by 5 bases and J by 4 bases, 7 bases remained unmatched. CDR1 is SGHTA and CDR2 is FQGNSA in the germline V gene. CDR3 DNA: TGTGCCAGCAGCCCCCCGGGACAGGTTTACGAGCAGTACTTC. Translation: CASSPPGQVYEQYF.

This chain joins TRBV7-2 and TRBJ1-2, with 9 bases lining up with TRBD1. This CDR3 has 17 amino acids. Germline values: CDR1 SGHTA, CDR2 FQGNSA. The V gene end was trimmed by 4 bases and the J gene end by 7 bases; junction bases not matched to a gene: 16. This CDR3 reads CASSSVIGLQGAGGYTF. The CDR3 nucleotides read TGTGCCAGCAGCTCCGTTATTGGGTTACAGGGGGCAGGTGGCTACACCTTC.